The sequence of this TCR beta chain was determined in a study of T cell responses to AZD1222 COVID-19 vaccine. Findings of the study overall: Increases in Spike-specific TCR breadth and depth were seen after two AZD1222 doses.

Here immunoSEQ multiplex PCR was the method, and the copy in TCRdb shows in-frame clones only, minus some. This table holds tens of thousands of clones, about 78% found once. The CDR3 is 15 residues long. The V end lost 0 bases, the J end lost 6 bases, and 11 bases lay between the germline ends. Germline CDR1 is LNHDA and CDR2 is SQIVND (reference sequence). Sample share makes this clone medium-sized. Its antigen is not known. The starting material was peripheral blood, obtained 28 days after the second AZD1222 dose. The sequence was collected from an adult who received the AZD1222 COVID-19 vaccine. The J gene is TRBJ2-2, the V gene TRBV19, with D possibly being TRBD2 (5 bases). The CDR3 is CASSIDLRASGELFF. CDR3 DNA: TGTGCCAGTAGTATAGATTTGAGGGCATCCGGGGAGCTGTTTTTT. The full variable domain, with the rest looked up from reference TRBV19 and TRBJ2-2, is DGGITQSPKYLFRKEGQNVTLSCEQNLNHDAMYWYRQDPGQGLRLIYYSQIVNDFQKGDIAEGYSVSREKKESFPLTVTSAQKNPTAFYLCASSIDLRASGELFFGEGSRLTVL.